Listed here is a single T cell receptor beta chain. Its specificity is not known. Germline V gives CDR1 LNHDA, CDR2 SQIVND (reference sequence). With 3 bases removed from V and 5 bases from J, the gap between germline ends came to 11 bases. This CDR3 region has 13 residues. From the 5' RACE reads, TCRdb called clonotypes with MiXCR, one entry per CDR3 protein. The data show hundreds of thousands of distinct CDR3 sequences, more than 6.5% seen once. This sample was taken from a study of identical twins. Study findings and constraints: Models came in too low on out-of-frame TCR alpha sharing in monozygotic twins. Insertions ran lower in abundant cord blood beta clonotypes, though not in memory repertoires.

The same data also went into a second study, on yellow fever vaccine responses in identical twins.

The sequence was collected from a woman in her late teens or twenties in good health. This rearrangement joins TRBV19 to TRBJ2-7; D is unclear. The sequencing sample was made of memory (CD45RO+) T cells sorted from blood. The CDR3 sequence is CASSMGRRNEQYF. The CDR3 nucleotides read TGTGCCAGTAGTATGGGCAGGCGTAACGAGCAGTACTTC.